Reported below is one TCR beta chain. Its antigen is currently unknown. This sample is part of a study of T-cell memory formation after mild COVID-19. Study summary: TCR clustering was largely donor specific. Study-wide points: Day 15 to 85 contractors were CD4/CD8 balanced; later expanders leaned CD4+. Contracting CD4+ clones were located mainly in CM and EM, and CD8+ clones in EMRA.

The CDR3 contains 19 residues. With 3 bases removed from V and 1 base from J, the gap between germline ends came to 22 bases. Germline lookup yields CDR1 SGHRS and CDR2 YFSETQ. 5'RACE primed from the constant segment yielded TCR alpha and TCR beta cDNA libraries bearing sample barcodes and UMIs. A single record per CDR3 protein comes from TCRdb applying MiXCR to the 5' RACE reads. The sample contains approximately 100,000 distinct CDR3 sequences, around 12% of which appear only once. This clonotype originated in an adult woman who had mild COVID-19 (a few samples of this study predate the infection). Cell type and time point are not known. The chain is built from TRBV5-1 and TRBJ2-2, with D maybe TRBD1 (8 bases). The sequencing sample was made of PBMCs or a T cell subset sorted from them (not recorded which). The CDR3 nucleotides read TGCGCCAGCAGCTCCGAAACGAGGACAGGGAGGGTGAACACCGGGGAGCTGTTTTTT. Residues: CASSSETRTGRVNTGELFF.